The TCR beta chain under discussion was sequenced for a study of T cells after yellow fever vaccination. Study in general: When fractions had low cell numbers, they were prepared with SMART-Seq v4 Ultra Low Input.

Broader study findings: The presence of abundant clonotypes contaminating from the bulk population was possible in FACS-sorted repertoires. Subsequent to the booster, the majority of primary-vaccination clones reappeared (roughly 96% CD4, roughly 90% CD8).

The study made its TCR cDNA through 5'RACE template switching. That step introduced a universal primer site along with UMIs. MiXCR, applied by TCRdb to the 5' RACE reads, yields one record per CDR3 protein. The table has fewer than 450,000 distinct CDR3 sequences, around 10% seen once. CDR1 and CDR2 from the germline V gene are SGHRS and YFSETQ. V dropped 0 bases and J dropped 0 bases, with 10 bases sitting between them. CDR3 length equals 16 residues. About this clonotype itself: Its antigen is unknown.

The gene calls are TRBV5-1 and TRBJ2-1; D uncertain. The sample in question was PBMCs, obtained on the day of the first yellow fever vaccination. The sequence came from a young man who received the YFV17D yellow fever vaccine. The CDR3 loop is CASSLAPTNSYNEQFF. Written as DNA, the CDR3 is TGCGCCAGCAGCTTGGCCCCGACAAACTCCTACAATGAGCAGTTCTTC.